This TCR beta chain was observed in a study of metastatic and nonmetastatic thyroid tumors. Study overall: Malignant and benign thyroid patients had repertoires compared in peripheral blood and tumor or nodule tissue. Whole-study results and caveats: Reported TCR beta diversity, measured in blood and tumor, was significantly higher for malignant thyroid tumors than for benign nodules.

Authors' methods: Across clinicopathological groups, CDR3 differences served as the basis for building a distant-metastasis classifier for papillary thyroid cancer. TCRdb re-called clones from the PCR reads using MiXCR. The V and J calls and clone size are TCRdb's, not the authors'. The sample records tens of thousands of clones, approximately 18% being singletons. All patients were untreated before thyroid surgery. About this clone: The antigen is not known.

V was shortened by 3 bases and J by 8 bases, with 17 bases between the two germline ends. CDR3 length equals 14 residues. Germline loops: CDR1 SGHRS, CDR2 YFSETQ. This clonotype was sampled from a male donor with papillary thyroid cancer or a benign thyroid nodule (not recorded which). Some clones in this sample may be carry-over from other donors' samples. The material sequenced was blood. The V call is TRBV5-1, the J call TRBJ1-2; a weak D match, TRBD1 (6 bases). The CDR3 nucleotides are TGCGCCAGCAGCTGGGAGCGGGGTACAGGGGGCTACACCTTC. Translated, it gives CASSWERGTGGYTF.